Listed here are 18 T cell receptor beta chains from one sample, sequenced in a study of T cell repertoires in cytomegalovirus infection. TCRdb redid the calling of the reads with MiXCR, one entry per CDR3 protein. The sample holds more than 150,000 distinct CDR3 sequences; approximately 17% are singletons and the top ten take under 20%. Sample: CD8+ T cells from PBMCs. These receptors originate from a human donor in good health (CMV status not recorded). Some clones in this sample may be carry-over from other donors' samples.

The V and J genes are TRBV20-1 and TRBJ1-2; the D gene is possibly TRBD1 (6 bases). Per germline, CDR1 DFQATT and CDR2 SNEGSKA (reference sequence). V was trimmed by 2 bases and J by 5 bases, leaving 15 bases between them. The CDR3 covers 14 residues. The CDR3: CSARSDIQGYGYTF. CDR3 in DNA: TGCAGTGCTAGATCCGACATCCAGGGGTATGGCTACACCTTC.

This clonotype was recorded a few times. The J gene is TRBJ1-3, the V gene TRBV7-6; perhaps TRBD1 as D (5 bases). V was pared by 4 bases and J by 2 bases, with 9 bases between. Germline-derived CDR1 and CDR2 are SGHVS and FNYEAQ. This CDR3 has 14 residues. CDR3 region: CASSSGGPGNTIYF. In DNA, the CDR3 is TGTGCCAGCAGCTCCGGGGGTCCTGGAAACACCATATATTTT.

This clonotype was counted between two and nine times. This chain joins TRBV5-1 and TRBJ2-1, with D possibly being TRBD2 (5 bases). Germline V gene data show CDR1 as SGHRS and CDR2 as YFSETQ. This CDR3 contains 16 residues. The V and J ends lost 5 bases and 0 bases respectively, with 15 bases between them. The CDR3: CASRLRAEFSYNEQFF. The CDR3 DNA reads as TGCGCCAGCAGGTTGAGGGCAGAGTTCTCCTACAATGAGCAGTTCTTC.

The J gene is TRBJ2-7, the V gene TRBV7-9; D remains ambiguous. Trimming took off 4 bases at V and 5 bases at J, with 21 bases between the two ends. The CDR3 has 16 amino acids. Germline-derived CDR1 and CDR2 are SEHNR and FQNEAQ (reference sequence). The DNA for the CDR3 is TGTGCCAGCAGCTCTCCGACCGGGCCCTCAGGCGACGAGCAGTACTTC. Translation gives CASSSPTGPSGDEQYF.

This sequence joins TRBV6-2 or TRBV6-3 and TRBJ2-2; TRBD1 aligns across 9 bases. Germline lookup yields CDR1 MNHEY and CDR2 SVGEGT. Germline trimming cut 1 base from V and 5 bases from J; bases unmatched to any gene: 8. This CDR3 contains 17 residues. The CDR3 is CASSYFGTGSGTGELFF. The CDR3 region has the DNA TGTGCCAGCAGTTACTTTGGGACAGGGAGCGGAACCGGGGAGCTGTTTTTT.

This clonotype was counted only a few times. The chain carries TRBV6-4 and TRBJ2-1, with TRBD1 matching over 9 bases. V was clipped by 3 bases and J by 9 bases; unmatched bases: 9. Germline CDR1 is MRHNA and CDR2 is SNTAGT. The CDR3 totals 15 residues. The CDR3 nucleotides are TGTGCCAGCAGTGAGGGGACAGGGAGACTCAGTGAGCAGTTCTTC. It specifies CASSEGTGRLSEQFF.

This clonotype showed up just a few times. The V gene is TRBV7-2, the J gene TRBJ2-7, with 9 bases fitting TRBD1. The CDR3 spans 15 residues. From germline, CDR1 is SGHTA and CDR2 FQGNSA. The trim removed 6 bases at V and 6 bases at J, leaving 12 bases unmatched. The CDR3 region has the DNA TGTGCCAGCAGTATTTTACAGGGGGCGGTTTCCGAGCAGTACTTC. As protein: CASSILQGAVSEQYF. The full variable domain, in which reference TRBV7-2 and TRBJ2-7 provide the parts outside the CDR3, is GAGVSQSPSNKVTEKGKDVELRCDPISGHTALYWYRQSLGQGLEFLIYFQGNSAPDKSGLPSDRFSAERTGGSVSTLTIQRTQQEDSAVYLCASSILQGAVSEQYFGPGTRLTVT.

This clonotype was observed a few times. V and J are TRBV7-2 and TRBJ2-7; TRBD1 matches at 7 bases. The CDR3 covers 15 residues. Germline trimming cut 5 bases from V and 0 bases from J; bases unmatched to any gene: 7. Germline CDR1 is SGHTA and CDR2 is FQGNSA. The CDR3 spells CASSHRWDSSYEQYF. CDR3 nucleotides: TGTGCCAGCAGCCACCGCTGGGACAGCTCCTACGAGCAGTACTTC.

This clonotype was seen a handful of times. This chain joins TRBV4-1 and TRBJ2-7; the D gene is possibly TRBD2 (7 bases). The V end lost 2 bases, the J end lost 4 bases, and 21 bases lay between the germline ends. In germline, CDR1 is MGHRA, CDR2 YSYEKL. The CDR3 length is 17 residues. The CDR3: CASSQSGQRGAGYEQYF. The CDR3 nucleotides read TGCGCCAGCAGCCAATCCGGACAACGGGGGGCTGGGTACGAGCAGTACTTC.

The genes are TRBV7-8 and TRBJ2-3, with D maybe TRBD2 (7 bases). This CDR3 contains 17 residues. Germline V gene sequence: CDR1 SGHVS, CDR2 FQNEAQ. The V and J ends lost 3 bases and 3 bases respectively, with 19 bases between them. As DNA, the CDR3 is TGTGCCAGCAGCTTGGGGGGGCGGGGGACCAAGACAGATACGCAGTATTTT. Translation: CASSLGGRGTKTDTQYF.

The chain carries TRBV7-2 and TRBJ2-7; the D gene is possibly TRBD2 (6 bases). V lost 2 bases to trimming and J lost 6 bases, with 14 bases between them. Looked up from germline, CDR1 is SGHTA and CDR2 is FQGNSA. The CDR3 contains 14 residues. The DNA of the CDR3 is TGTGCCAGCAGCTTATGGGGGGTGGAAGGCGAGCAGTACTTC. It codes for CASSLWGVEGEQYF.

This clonotype has more than one count but fewer than ten. The V and J genes are TRBV5-6 and TRBJ2-7, with D possibly matching TRBD2 (5 bases). Trimming left V 4 bases short and J 3 bases short, with 11 bases between. This CDR3 is built from 13 residues. CDR1 and CDR2 (germline): SGHDT, YYEEEE. CDR3 amino acids: CASSLYGNYEQYF. Here the CDR3 DNA reads TGTGCCAGCAGCCTTTACGGGAACTACGAGCAGTACTTC.

This clonotype appeared once. The genes are TRBV6-5 and TRBJ1-4; possibly TRBD1 for D (5 bases). Germline values: CDR1 MNHEY, CDR2 SVGAGI. The CDR3 sequence is 14 residues long. Trimming stripped 5 bases from V and 7 bases from J, with 14 bases between. The CDR3 is CASSPGRNTEKLFF. The CDR3 DNA reads as TGTGCCAGCAGTCCGGGACGTAATACTGAAAAACTGTTTTTT.

CDR3 in DNA: TGTGCCAGCTCACCCGGGACTTCCTTTAGCTCCTACAATGAGCAGTTCTTC. It yields the protein CASSPGTSFSSYNEQFF. V is TRBV18 and J is TRBJ2-1; D perhaps matches TRBD2 (6 bases). Germline assignment: CDR1 KGHSH and CDR2 LQKENI. The CDR3 is made up of 17 amino acids. Trimming stripped 3 bases from V and 0 bases from J, with 15 bases between.

The CDR3 here is CASSLGGVNEQFF. CDR3 in DNA: TGTGCCAGCAGTTTAGGGGGGGTCAATGAGCAGTTCTTC. J is TRBJ2-1 and V is TRBV12-3 or TRBV12-4; TRBD2 might be the D (6 bases). CDR3 size: 13 residues. The V end was cut by 1 base, the J end by 6 bases, with 7 bases between.

This chain connects TRBV2 to TRBJ2-5, with D perhaps matching TRBD1 (7 bases). CDR1 and CDR2 from the germline V gene are SNHLY and FYNNEI. With 7 bases removed from V and 3 bases from J, the gap between germline ends came to 9 bases. The CDR3 runs to 12 residues. CDR3: CASTGGKETQYF. CDR3 bases: TGTGCCAGCACAGGGGGGAAAGAGACCCAGTACTTC.

The chain uses TRBV5-6 and TRBJ1-2; maybe TRBD1 (5 bases). The germline V and J ends were trimmed by 0 bases and 8 bases, with 17 bases remaining between them. CDR1 SGHDT and CDR2 YYEEEE come from the germline V gene. The CDR3 totals 15 residues. The CDR3 DNA reads as TGTGCCAGCAGCTTGGGGGGGACGGCGCTTCGGGGCTACACCTTC. It codes for CASSLGGTALRGYTF.

There are a few counts of this clonotype. The rearrangement joins TRBV25-1 to TRBJ2-5; 8 bases are a match to TRBD1. The length of the CDR3 is 15 residues. From germline, CDR1 is MGHDK and CDR2 SYGVNS. V was pared by 5 bases and J by 2 bases, with 7 bases of the junction left unmatched. The CDR3 here is CASSIRRTGQETQYF. Here the CDR3 DNA reads TGTGCCAGCAGTATCCGGCGGACAGGGCAAGAGACCCAGTACTTC.